This TCR beta chain comes out of a study of cytomegalovirus exposure and HLA in healthy donors. General study findings and limits: Through in vitro validation, three CMV-associated chains were shown to be specific for CMV antigens.

The CDR3 length is 12 residues. Germline V lookup: CDR1 SGHAT, CDR2 FQDESV (reference sequence). Germline trimming cut 3 bases from V and 8 bases from J; bases unmatched to any gene: 3. A remark on this clone: Its antigen is as yet unknown.

Profiling relied on immunoSEQ multiplex PCR, and the TCRdb table lists in-frame clones only, not all of them. The sample holds around 300,000 clones, roughly 90% seen once. This clonotype was sampled from a woman aged 18-29 years in good health and CMV-seronegative. The source material was PBMCs. This chain joins TRBV11-1 and TRBJ1-1, with 7 bases matching TRBD1. The CDR3 is CASSLGQPEAFF. The CDR3 DNA sequence: TGTGCCAGCAGCTTGGGACAGCCAGAAGCTTTCTTT.